This is a list of T cell receptor beta chains from one sample in a study of T cells after yellow fever vaccination. One entry per CDR3 protein results from TCRdb running MiXCR on the 5' RACE reads. This sample yields hundreds of thousands of distinct CDR3 sequences, of which approximately 10% are seen a single time; roughly a sixth belongs to the top ten. The specimen comprised PBMCs, sampled on the day of the first yellow fever vaccination. Receptors originate from a man between 18 and 35 years old who received the YFV17D yellow fever vaccine. Each CDR3 is given with its conserved first and last residue. The D gene is left open where the match is weak. Clone sizes are given selectively: once, few, many, or a class where the clone is expanded.

J gene: TRBJ2-5; D gene: NA; V gene: TRBV7-2; clone size: few; CDR3 protein: CASSYSLQETQYF; CDR3 DNA: TGTGCCAGCAGCTATTCCCTCCAAGAGACCCAGTACTTC
J gene: TRBJ2-5; D gene: NA; V gene: TRBV27; clone size: few; CDR3 protein: CASSYPRRRDPYTVRETQYF; CDR3 DNA: TGTGCCAGCAGTTACCCTCGAAGGAGGGATCCTTATACCGTACGGGAGACCCAGTACTTC
J gene: TRBJ2-5; D gene: TRBD2; V gene: TRBV20-1; clone size: NA; CDR3 protein: CSASGASGAEETQYF; CDR3 DNA: TGCAGTGCTAGTGGGGCTAGCGGGGCCGAGGAGACCCAGTACTTC
J gene: TRBJ1-5; D gene: NA; V gene: TRBV7-6; clone size: many; CDR3 protein: CASSLAASGYLQPQHF; CDR3 DNA: TGTGCCAGCAGCTTAGCGGCCAGCGGATATCTTCAGCCCCAGCATTTT
J gene: TRBJ1-6; D gene: TRBD1; V gene: TRBV16; clone size: few; CDR3 protein: CASSPLTGANSPLHF; CDR3 DNA: TGTGCCAGCAGCCCGCTGACAGGGGCTAATTCACCCCTCCACTTT
J gene: TRBJ1-4; D gene: TRBD1; V gene: TRBV19; clone size: few; CDR3 protein: CASLNEEDRRQGEEKLFF; CDR3 DNA: TGTGCCAGCCTCAACGAAGAAGACAGGAGACAGGGTGAAGAAAAACTGTTTTTT
J gene: TRBJ2-1; D gene: NA; V gene: TRBV30; clone size: once; CDR3 protein: CAWSGNEQFF; CDR3 DNA: TGTGCCTGGAGCGGAAATGAGCAGTTCTTC
J gene: TRBJ2-3; D gene: NA; V gene: TRBV7-9; clone size: many; CDR3 protein: CASSGRTGIGTDTQYF; CDR3 DNA: TGTGCCAGCAGCGGACGTACAGGGATCGGCACAGATACGCAGTATTTT
J gene: TRBJ2-1; D gene: TRBD2; V gene: TRBV6-2/TRBV6-3; clone size: many; CDR3 protein: CASSGTSWSAEQFF; CDR3 DNA: TGTGCCAGCAGCGGGACTAGTTGGTCGGCTGAGCAGTTCTTC
J gene: TRBJ1-1; D gene: NA; V gene: TRBV3-1; clone size: NA; CDR3 protein: CASSQPPARGTEAFF; CDR3 DNA: TGTGCCAGCAGCCAACCCCCGGCCCGGGGGACTGAAGCTTTCTTT
J gene: TRBJ2-5; D gene: NA; V gene: TRBV15; clone size: NA; CDR3 protein: CATSIQGNQETQYF; CDR3 DNA: TGTGCCACCAGCATACAGGGAAACCAAGAGACCCAGTACTTC
J gene: TRBJ1-5; D gene: TRBD1; V gene: TRBV7-2; clone size: NA; CDR3 protein: CASSLQQGAHQPQHF; CDR3 DNA: TGTGCCAGCAGCTTGCAACAGGGGGCGCATCAGCCCCAGCATTTT
J gene: TRBJ1-6; D gene: NA; V gene: TRBV5-1; clone size: few; CDR3 protein: CASSLLQGTGNSPLHF; CDR3 DNA: TGCGCCAGCAGCTTGTTACAGGGAACGGGCAATTCACCCCTCCACTTT
J gene: TRBJ1-2; D gene: NA; V gene: TRBV7-9; clone size: NA; CDR3 protein: CASSLASTGYGYTF; CDR3 DNA: TGTGCCAGCAGCTTAGCAAGCACGGGATATGGCTACACCTTC
J gene: TRBJ1-5; D gene: TRBD1; V gene: TRBV2; clone size: NA; CDR3 protein: CACSLSRQGPWGNQPQHF; CDR3 DNA: TGTGCCTGCAGTCTCTCAAGACAGGGCCCTTGGGGCAATCAGCCCCAGCATTTT
J gene: TRBJ1-1; D gene: NA; V gene: TRBV27; clone size: few; CDR3 protein: CASSFTFDTEAFF; CDR3 DNA: TGTGCCAGCAGTTTCACGTTCGACACTGAAGCTTTCTTT
J gene: TRBJ2-5; D gene: TRBD2; V gene: TRBV20-1; clone size: few; CDR3 protein: CSVSQRGGQETQYF; CDR3 DNA: TGCAGTGTTTCACAGCGGGGGGGTCAAGAGACCCAGTACTTC
J gene: TRBJ2-2; D gene: NA; V gene: TRBV7-7; clone size: NA; CDR3 protein: CASSLGSTPGENPAGELFF; CDR3 DNA: TGTGCCAGCAGCTTAGGAAGTACGCCAGGGGAGAATCCGGCCGGGGAGCTGTTTTTT
J gene: TRBJ2-1; D gene: NA; V gene: TRBV6-4; clone size: NA; CDR3 protein: CASSVDGETYNEQFF; CDR3 DNA: TGTGCCAGCAGTGTCGACGGTGAAACTTACAATGAGCAGTTCTTC
J gene: TRBJ2-5; D gene: TRBD2; V gene: TRBV6-2/TRBV6-3; clone size: NA; CDR3 protein: CASSLNRPQTSGGPEQETQYF; CDR3 DNA: TGTGCCAGCAGTCTCAATCGCCCCCAGACTAGCGGGGGGCCGGAACAAGAGACCCAGTACTTC
J gene: TRBJ1-1; D gene: NA; V gene: TRBV6-2/TRBV6-3; clone size: NA; CDR3 protein: CASRSDRAEAFF; CDR3 DNA: TGTGCCAGCAGATCCGACAGAGCTGAAGCTTTCTTT
J gene: TRBJ2-1; D gene: TRBD1; V gene: TRBV6-1; clone size: NA; CDR3 protein: CASRSTGVNEQFF; CDR3 DNA: TGTGCCAGCAGATCTACAGGGGTCAATGAGCAGTTCTTC
J gene: TRBJ1-6; D gene: NA; V gene: TRBV12-3/TRBV12-4; clone size: NA; CDR3 protein: CASSIQIGSGFLHF; CDR3 DNA: TGTGCCAGCAGTATACAAATCGGGTCGGGGTTCCTCCACTTT
J gene: TRBJ1-6; D gene: TRBD1; V gene: TRBV6-5; clone size: few; CDR3 protein: CASSSRTGKSDSPLHF; CDR3 DNA: TGTGCCAGCAGTTCCAGGACAGGGAAGAGTGATTCACCCCTCCACTTT
J gene: TRBJ2-7; D gene: NA; V gene: TRBV6-5; clone size: many; CDR3 protein: CASSYGASSQYEQYF; CDR3 DNA: TGTGCCAGCAGTTACGGCGCTAGCAGTCAATACGAGCAGTACTTC
J gene: TRBJ1-6; D gene: TRBD1; V gene: TRBV12-3/TRBV12-4; clone size: NA; CDR3 protein: CASSQRTGVNSPLHF; CDR3 DNA: TGTGCCAGCAGTCAAAGGACAGGGGTTAATTCACCCCTCCACTTT
J gene: TRBJ2-3; D gene: TRBD2; V gene: TRBV7-2; clone size: few; CDR3 protein: CASSLVFGGGVNTQYF; CDR3 DNA: TGTGCCAGCAGCTTAGTATTTGGCGGGGGGGTGAATACGCAGTATTTT
J gene: TRBJ1-4; D gene: NA; V gene: TRBV12-3/TRBV12-4; clone size: NA; CDR3 protein: CASRLGGEKLFF; CDR3 DNA: TGTGCCAGCCGCCTGGGGGGGGAAAAACTGTTTTTT
J gene: TRBJ1-6; D gene: NA; V gene: TRBV18; clone size: few; CDR3 protein: CASSPIEGYNSPLHF; CDR3 DNA: TGTGCCAGCTCACCAATAGAAGGCTATAATTCACCCCTCCACTTT
J gene: TRBJ2-2; D gene: NA; V gene: TRBV7-9; clone size: NA; CDR3 protein: CASSLAIAGELFF; CDR3 DNA: TGTGCCAGCAGCTTAGCGATTGCCGGGGAGCTGTTTTTT
J gene: TRBJ2-3; D gene: TRBD1; V gene: TRBV2; clone size: few; CDR3 protein: CASSRDRGPDTQYF; CDR3 DNA: TGTGCCAGCAGTCGAGACAGGGGACCAGATACGCAGTATTTT
J gene: TRBJ2-4; D gene: NA; V gene: TRBV6-2/TRBV6-3; clone size: NA; CDR3 protein: CASSSLPQTGIAKNIQYF; CDR3 DNA: TGTGCCAGCAGTTCCCTCCCACAGACAGGAATAGCCAAAAACATTCAGTACTTC
J gene: TRBJ1-1; D gene: NA; V gene: TRBV18; clone size: few; CDR3 protein: CASSTGRVEAFF; CDR3 DNA: TGTGCCAGCTCCACAGGGAGGGTTGAAGCTTTCTTT
J gene: TRBJ1-1; D gene: NA; V gene: TRBV5-1; clone size: NA; CDR3 protein: CASSDQQGGGTEAFF; CDR3 DNA: TGCGCCAGCAGCGACCAACAGGGTGGGGGTACTGAAGCTTTCTTT
J gene: TRBJ2-2; D gene: TRBD2; V gene: TRBV3-1; clone size: few; CDR3 protein: CASSQAAGTSGGARLTGELFF; CDR3 DNA: TGTGCCAGCAGCCAAGCCGCCGGGACTAGCGGGGGGGCCAGGTTAACCGGGGAGCTGTTTTTT
J gene: TRBJ2-1; D gene: NA; V gene: TRBV5-8; clone size: few; CDR3 protein: CASSLGAGYNEQFF; CDR3 DNA: TGTGCCAGCAGCCTTGGGGCAGGTTACAATGAGCAGTTCTTC
J gene: TRBJ2-1; D gene: TRBD2; V gene: TRBV20-1; clone size: few; CDR3 protein: CSARVSGGRSYNEQFF; CDR3 DNA: TGCAGTGCTAGAGTGAGCGGGGGGAGGTCCTACAATGAGCAGTTCTTC
J gene: TRBJ1-5; D gene: TRBD1; V gene: TRBV6-2/TRBV6-3; clone size: NA; CDR3 protein: CASSYRKSGGGQPQHF; CDR3 DNA: TGTGCCAGCAGTTACCGTAAGTCAGGGGGTGGTCAGCCCCAGCATTTT
J gene: TRBJ2-5; D gene: NA; V gene: TRBV5-6; clone size: few; CDR3 protein: CASRDRKRGETQYF; CDR3 DNA: TGTGCCAGCAGAGATCGGAAGCGTGGGGAGACCCAGTACTTC
J gene: TRBJ2-3; D gene: NA; V gene: TRBV5-1; clone size: NA; CDR3 protein: CASSAGHQAPDTQYF; CDR3 DNA: TGCGCCAGCAGCGCGGGTCACCAGGCGCCAGATACGCAGTATTTT
J gene: TRBJ2-7; D gene: NA; V gene: TRBV4-1; clone size: few; CDR3 protein: CASSQEGGYEQYF; CDR3 DNA: TGCGCCAGCAGCCAAGAAGGGGGCTACGAGCAGTACTTC
J gene: TRBJ1-5; D gene: NA; V gene: TRBV7-9; clone size: many; CDR3 protein: CASSLGGGDQPQHF; CDR3 DNA: TGTGCCAGCAGCTTAGGAGGGGGGGATCAGCCCCAGCATTTT